Listed below are T cell receptor beta chains from one sample, sequenced in a study of cytomegalovirus exposure and HLA in healthy donors. The protocol was immunoSEQ multiplex PCR, while the TCRdb copy is restricted to in-frame clones and leaves out a portion. The table includes about 160,000 clones, around 88% detected once. The sequenced sample was PBMCs. Source of these receptors: a woman aged 25 to 39 in good health and CMV-seronegative. Each CDR3 is given without its conserved first and last residue. Fields, in order: CDR3 protein, J gene, V gene.

CDR3: ASRTGAGYYGYT
J: TRBJ1-2
V: TRBV28

CDR3: ASSQAGLAPYNEQF
J: TRBJ2-1
V: TRBV28

CDR3: AWKVQGPADTQY
J: TRBJ2-3
V: TRBV30

CDR3: ASSWTSPTYEQY
J: TRBJ2-7
V: TRBV27

CDR3: ASSNYRGPNEQF
J: TRBJ2-1
V: TRBV19

CDR3: ASSRLAGDYNEQF
J: TRBJ2-1
V: TRBV4-1

CDR3: ASSEGGQGAREDIQY
J: TRBJ2-4
V: TRBV25-1

CDR3: ASSSDRGDYGYT
J: TRBJ1-2
V: TRBV13

CDR3: SVTGDTEAF
J: TRBJ1-1
V: TRBV29-1

CDR3: ASSVATSDTQY
J: TRBJ2-3
V: TRBV9

CDR3: ATSRVTGSHEQY
J: TRBJ2-7
V: TRBV15

CDR3: ASSLSVRSRSYEQY
J: -
V: TRBV27

CDR3: AWSGDSSYGYT
J: TRBJ1-2
V: TRBV30

CDR3: ASSFSGTGSPGELF
J: TRBJ2-2
V: TRBV7-2

CDR3: ASSQPERDHTEAF
J: TRBJ1-1
V: TRBV18

CDR3: ASSEAASYEQY
J: TRBJ2-7
V: TRBV2

CDR3: ASSSRTGANEKLF
J: TRBJ1-4
V: TRBV28

CDR3: ASSLAPGQGANVLT
J: TRBJ2-6
V: TRBV5-8

CDR3: ASRDRGSGNTIY
J: TRBJ1-3
V: TRBV13

CDR3: ASSLGGIEAF
J: TRBJ1-1
V: TRBV27

CDR3: ASRLRTGPNEKLF
J: TRBJ1-4
V: TRBV6-6

CDR3: AISGLAAGEQF
J: TRBJ2-1
V: TRBV10-3

CDR3: ASSLGRGPETQY
J: TRBJ2-5
V: TRBV5-6

CDR3: AWSVPLRTGGEQY
J: TRBJ2-7
V: TRBV30

CDR3: ASSSSGGASKEETQY
J: TRBJ2-5
V: TRBV7-9

CDR3: ASSLLGQGSNSRSYT
J: TRBJ1-2
V: TRBV28

CDR3: ASSGRGQGDNYGYT
J: TRBJ1-2
V: TRBV5-8

CDR3: ASSPTSSYEQY
J: TRBJ2-7
V: TRBV11-2

CDR3: ASSSGQAILSGNTIY
J: TRBJ1-3
V: TRBV5-5

CDR3: ASSVLAGVSGELF
J: TRBJ2-2
V: TRBV5-4

CDR3: ASSAAGGGKTQY
J: TRBJ2-5
V: TRBV10-1